These T cell receptor beta chains were read from a single sample in a study of Ad26.COV2.S vaccination and SARS-CoV-2 variants. Only in-frame clones appear in the TCRdb table, and some are missing; sequencing was by immunoSEQ multiplex PCR. The sample has some 350,000 clones, about 85% seen once. The sequencing here drew on peripheral blood, taken in a trial of Ad26.COV2.S vaccine versus placebo. These receptors came from a person aged 18-60 years who received the Ad26.COV2.S COVID-19 vaccine or a placebo. Both conserved end residues are part of each CDR3. The order of the fields is J gene, clone size, D gene, V gene, CDR3 protein, CDR3 DNA. D genes are given only for firm matches. The listing skips clone size in some rows; elsewhere it reads once, few, many or a size class.

>TRBJ2-3|-|-|TRBV9
CASSRDPPDTQYF
TGTGCCAGCAGCAGAGACCCTCCAGATACGCAGTATTTT
>TRBJ1-2|-|TRBD1|TRBV6-1
CASSEGGTGGRVYGYTF
TGTGCCAGCAGTGAAGGTGGAACAGGGGGCCGAGTCTATGGCTACACCTTC
>TRBJ2-2|-|TRBD2|TRBV7-9
CASSNLAGVDTGELFF
TGTGCCAGCAGTAATCTAGCGGGGGTGGACACCGGGGAGCTGTTTTTT
>TRBJ2-1|-|-|TRBV24-1
CATSDHHGTTYNEQFF
TGTGCCACCAGTGACCACCACGGGACAACATACAATGAGCAGTTCTTC
>TRBJ2-2|-|TRBD2|TRBV2
CASSGLAGGFTGELFF
TGTGCCAGCAGTGGACTAGCGGGGGGGTTTACCGGGGAGCTGTTTTTT
>TRBJ1-5|-|-|TRBV9
CASSARGGREPQHF
TGTGCCAGCAGCGCACGGGGAGGGAGGGAGCCCCAGCATTTT
>TRBJ1-4|-|TRBD1|TRBV27
CASKIRQGENEKLFF
TGTGCCAGCAAAATACGACAGGGAGAGAATGAAAAACTGTTTTTT
>TRBJ2-1|-|TRBD2|TRBV5-1
CASTPWLSGGQEQFF
TGCGCCAGCACCCCTTGGCTTAGCGGGGGCCAGGAGCAGTTCTTC
>TRBJ1-1|-|-|TRBV13
CASSFRTGPQAFF
TGTGCCAGCAGCTTCCGTACAGGGCCCCAAGCTTTCTTT
>TRBJ2-7|-|TRBD2|TRBV11-2
CASSKRVLAGGIEQYF
TGTGCCAGCAGCAAGAGGGTACTAGCGGGGGGAATCGAGCAGTACTTC
>TRBJ2-5|-|-|TRBV30
CAWSVRSGLSRETQYF
TGTGCCTGGAGTGTACGCTCGGGACTTTCGAGGGAGACCCAGTACTTC
>TRBJ1-1|-|TRBD1|TRBV18
CASSRGQGDTEAFF
TGTGCCAGCTCCCGGGGACAGGGGGACACTGAAGCTTTCTTT
>TRBJ2-2|-|-|TRBV6-2/TRBV6-3
CASSRWLDRNTGELFF
TGTGCCAGCAGTAGATGGTTGGACAGGAACACCGGGGAGCTGTTTTTT
>TRBJ1-5|-|TRBD1|TRBV3-1/TRBV3-2
CASSQGTGGYQPQHF
TGTGCCAGCAGCCAAGGGACAGGGGGGTATCAGCCCCAGCATTTT
>TRBJ1-1|-|-|TRBV4-1
CASSQDGGREGYTEAFF
TGCGCCAGCAGCCAAGATGGGGGCAGGGAAGGGTACACTGAAGCTTTCTTT
>TRBJ1-6|-|TRBD1|TRBV6-5
CASRKVQGDSPLHF
TGTGCCAGCAGGAAGGTACAGGGGGATTCACCCCTCCACTTT
>TRBJ1-5|-|-|TRBV12-3/TRBV12-4
CASSQFPNQPQHF
TGTGCCAGCAGCCAATTCCCCAATCAGCCCCAGCATTTT
>TRBJ2-6|-|TRBD1|TRBV7-8
CASSRGQGTSGANVLTF
TGTGCCAGCAGCCGTGGACAGGGGACCTCTGGGGCCAACGTCCTGACTTTC
>TRBJ2-3|-|TRBD1|TRBV9
CASSDLLVRGLTDTQYF
TGTGCCAGCAGCGACCTACTAGTAAGGGGGCTCACAGATACGCAGTATTTT
>TRBJ2-7|-|-|TRBV5-5
CASSLAPSYEQYF
TGTGCCAGCAGCTTGGCCCCCTCCTACGAGCAGTACTTC
>TRBJ2-1|-|TRBD2|TRBV10-3
CAISESKAGGNYNEQFF
TGTGCCATCAGTGAGAGTAAGGCGGGGGGGAACTACAATGAGCAGTTCTTC
>TRBJ2-7|-|TRBD1|TRBV3-1/TRBV3-2
CASSQRVGQGAYEQYF
TGTGCCAGCAGCCAACGTGTAGGACAGGGGGCGTACGAGCAGTACTTC
>TRBJ1-1|few|TRBD1|TRBV19
CASNPTGDLTEAFF
TGTGCCAGTAATCCAACAGGGGATCTCACTGAAGCTTTCTTT
>TRBJ2-1|-|-|TRBV29-1
CSAAGGTYNEQFF
TGCAGCGCTGCAGGAGGGACCTACAATGAGCAGTTCTTC
>TRBJ2-3|-|TRBD2|TRBV7-9
CASSRSLAGGPGDTQYF
TGTGCCAGCAGCAGAAGCCTAGCGGGAGGGCCAGGAGATACGCAGTATTTT
>TRBJ2-7|-|-|TRBV4-3
CASSQEQGLGEQYF
TGCGCCAGCAGCCAAGAGCAGGGGTTGGGGGAGCAGTACTTC
>TRBJ2-3|-|TRBD2|TRBV3-1/TRBV3-2
CASSQGSSGRALDTQYF
TGTGCCAGCAGCCAAGGGTCTAGCGGGAGGGCCTTGGATACGCAGTATTTT
>TRBJ1-1|once|TRBD1|TRBV6-5
CASSQKTGQAFF
TGTGCCAGCAGCCAAAAGACAGGGCAAGCTTTCTTT
>TRBJ1-1|many|-|TRBV5-4
CASSPRLTVNTEAFF
TGTGCCAGCAGCCCCAGATTGACTGTTAACACTGAAGCTTTCTTT
>TRBJ2-1|-|TRBD1|TRBV7-6
CASSSPWDRGYNEQFF
TGTGCCAGCAGCTCGCCCTGGGACAGGGGCTACAATGAGCAGTTCTTC
>TRBJ1-4|-|TRBD1|TRBV7-9
CASSYSGTVAEKLFF
TGTGCCAGCAGCTACTCCGGGACAGTTGCCGAAAAACTGTTTTTT
>TRBJ2-5|-|-|TRBV24-1
CATSDLPGGAYQETQYF
TGTGCCACCAGTGATTTGCCCGGCGGGGCCTACCAAGAGACCCAGTACTTC
>TRBJ2-3|-|TRBD1|TRBV24-1
CATIDREYGGTQYF
TGTGCCACGATTGACAGGGAGTATGGAGGTACGCAGTATTTT
>TRBJ2-3|-|TRBD1|TRBV5-1
CASTRTGGSTDTQYF
TGCGCCAGCACGCGAACAGGGGGTAGCACAGATACGCAGTATTTT
>TRBJ1-3|-|-|TRBV25-1
CASSEYGGSSGNTIYF
TGTGCCAGCAGTGAATACGGGGGGAGCTCTGGAAACACCATATATTTT
>TRBJ1-2|-|-|TRBV7-2
CASSLEGGGYTF
TGTGCCAGCAGCTTAGAGGGGGGTGGCTACACCTTC
>TRBJ2-2|-|-|TRBV28
CASSLFSVPNTGELFF
TGTGCCAGCAGTTTATTTTCGGTTCCGAACACCGGGGAGCTGTTTTTT